The entry below gives a single T cell receptor beta chain sequence along with its context. Its antigen is not identified. The sample belongs to a study of response to subunit inactivated influenza vaccine. General study findings and limits: Authors suggested each seasonal flu vaccination may recruit only limited numbers of new T cells.

TCRdb passed the RT-PCR reads through MiXCR, listing each CDR3 protein once. The sample comprises about 780,000 distinct CDR3 sequences, about 18% of which are singletons, and roughly 10% rests with the top ten. After removal of 6 bases from V and 5 bases from J, the junction contained 9 bases not matched to a gene. This CDR3 is 14 amino acids long. Sequenced material: PBMCs from blood, taken more than 4 days after vaccination. This clonotype was obtained from a man in his fifties or sixties who received an inactivated influenza vaccine. The chain is built from TRBV12-3 or TRBV12-4 and TRBJ1-1; 7 bases fit TRBD1. The DNA for the CDR3 is TGTGCCAGCAGGCGAGGACAGGCAGGAACTGAAGCTTTCTTT. This codes for CASRRGQAGTEAFF.